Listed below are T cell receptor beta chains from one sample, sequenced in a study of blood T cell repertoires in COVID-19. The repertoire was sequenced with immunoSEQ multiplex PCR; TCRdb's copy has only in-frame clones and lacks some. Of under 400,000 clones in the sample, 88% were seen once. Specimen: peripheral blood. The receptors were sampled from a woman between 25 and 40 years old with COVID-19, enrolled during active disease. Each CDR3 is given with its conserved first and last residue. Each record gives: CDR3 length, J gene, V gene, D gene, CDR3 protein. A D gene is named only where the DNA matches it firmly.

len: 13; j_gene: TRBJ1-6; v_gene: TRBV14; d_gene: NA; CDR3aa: CASSAGLSSPLHF
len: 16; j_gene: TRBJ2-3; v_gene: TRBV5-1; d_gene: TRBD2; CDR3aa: CASSLGTSGGADTQYF
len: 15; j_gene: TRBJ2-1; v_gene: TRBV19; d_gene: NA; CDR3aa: CASRTGTSSYNEQFF
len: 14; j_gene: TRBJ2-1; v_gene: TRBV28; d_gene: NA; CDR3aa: CASSYGGPYNEQFF
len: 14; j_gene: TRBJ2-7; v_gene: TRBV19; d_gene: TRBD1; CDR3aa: CASSTGTGYYEQYF
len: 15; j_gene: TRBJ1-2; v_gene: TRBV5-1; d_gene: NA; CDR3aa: CASRPPGGFVYGYTF
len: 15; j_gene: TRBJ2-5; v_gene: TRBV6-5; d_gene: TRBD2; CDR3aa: CASSFSGGTGETQYF
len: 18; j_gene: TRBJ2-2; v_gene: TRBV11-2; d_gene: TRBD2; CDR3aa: CASSMGLAGFANTGELFF
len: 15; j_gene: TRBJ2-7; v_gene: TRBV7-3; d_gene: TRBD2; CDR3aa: CASSLASGGHYEQYF
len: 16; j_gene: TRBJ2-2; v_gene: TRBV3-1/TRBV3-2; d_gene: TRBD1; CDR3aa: CASSQRGTGGFGELFF
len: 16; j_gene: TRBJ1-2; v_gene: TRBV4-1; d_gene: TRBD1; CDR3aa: CASSQVPGTGNYGYTF
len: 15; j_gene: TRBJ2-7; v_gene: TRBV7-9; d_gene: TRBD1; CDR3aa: CASSLDGTGGYEQYF
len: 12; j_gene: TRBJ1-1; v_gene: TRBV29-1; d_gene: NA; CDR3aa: CSVLGGNTEAFF
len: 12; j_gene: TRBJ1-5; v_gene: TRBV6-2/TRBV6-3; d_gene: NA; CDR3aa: CASSYRNQPQHF